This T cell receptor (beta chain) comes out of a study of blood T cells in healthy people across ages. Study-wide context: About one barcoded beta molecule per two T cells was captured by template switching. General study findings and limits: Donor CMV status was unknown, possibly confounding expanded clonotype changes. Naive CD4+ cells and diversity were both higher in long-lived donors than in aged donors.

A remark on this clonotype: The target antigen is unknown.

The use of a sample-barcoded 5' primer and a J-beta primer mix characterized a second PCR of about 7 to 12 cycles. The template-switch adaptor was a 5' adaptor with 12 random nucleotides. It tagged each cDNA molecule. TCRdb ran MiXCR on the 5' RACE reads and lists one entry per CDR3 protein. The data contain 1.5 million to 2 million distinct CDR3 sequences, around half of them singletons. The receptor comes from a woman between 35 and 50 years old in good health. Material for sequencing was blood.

In DNA form, the CDR3 reads TGCGCCAGCAGCCCGGGACACGTCAACACTGAAGCTTTCTTT. This translates into CASSPGHVNTEAFF. The rearrangement joins TRBV5-1 to TRBJ1-1; D may be TRBD1 (6 bases). The V gene's germline CDR1 is SGHRS and CDR2 YFSETQ. Deletions cut 4 bases from V and 2 bases from J, with 12 bases between. The CDR3 loop spans 14 amino acids.